This T cell receptor (beta chain) was obtained from a study of blood T cell repertoires in COVID-19 (dated by TCRdb to 2019 to 2021). Turning to the overall study: The collaborator samples originated in the United States, Italy and Spain and spanned the acute and convalescent phases of COVID-19. The material from the prospective study consisted of cDNA or gDNA derived from T cells, B-cell-depleted T cells, or PBMCs. Subjects who had been exposed to COVID-19, were actively infected with it, or had recovered from it provided the deeply sampled blood TCRbeta repertoires that made up the dataset. The repertoires were released in a freely available public database intended as a resource for research on the immune response to SARS-CoV-2. The samples were drawn from two sources: the first 160 participants of the ongoing ImmuneRACE study, and 1,200 or so subjects contributed by 6 global collaborators. The sample metadata nearly always contained a de-identified subject ID, COVID-19 status, age in years and sex. Where HLA class I and class II types were available, the types were taken from metadata supplied by the sample provider, not from assay-based typing.

The sample holds a few counts of this clone. Its binding antigen is unknown. Nothing much larger sits one base from this clone, and base qualities are not available. V and J are truncated by 0 bases and 10 bases respectively, leaving an intervening sequence of 10 bases. The germline V gene provides CDR1 SGDLS and CDR2 YYNGEE. Inclusive of the bounding cysteine and phenylalanine, the CDR3 is 12 residues long. Solely the CDR3 DNA is kept, with 36 bases framed from the first base. The paper's findings and limits, for the study overall: Clinical and demographic metadata were provided uncurated, with the amount varying by source and participant.

In the prospective study, participants were roughly 18 to 89 years old, resided in 20 to 30 geographic areas of the United States, and were enrolled through a virtual design. In the prospective study, participants were assigned to cohorts based on the clinical history participants reported in a screening survey and a study questionnaire. For ImmuneRACE Cohort 3, a participant was defined as recovered based on two consecutive negative NP/OP PCR tests, clearance by a healthcare professional, or resolution of symptoms. Mobile phlebotomists in the prospective study collected whole blood, serum and a nasopharyngeal or oropharyngeal swab from every participant. Prospective study participants could optionally give additional blood draws and questionnaires over an approximately 2-month period. Blood samples from the prospective study were shipped frozen or at room temperature prior to DNA extraction. The immunoSEQ Assay, a bias-controlled multiplex PCR, was used to amplify TCRbeta CDR3 regions from genomic DNA. As for the authors' bioinformatics: The number of nucleated cells in each sample was estimated from the amplification of reference gene primers within the assay. To quantify the absolute abundance of each unique TCRbeta CDR3 rearrangement, sequence reads were collapsed and filtered. For each sample, productive Simpson clonality was calculated by taking the square root of Simpson's diversity index across productive rearrangements. TCRdb re-hosts the immuneACCESS table, in-frame sequences only. Its copies lack some clones; in the studies checked, an unresolved V gene accounts for under half of them, and the cause for the rest is not known. The V and J calls and clone size were taken over from that table, and D and trimming were inferred from the DNA. The table for this sample lists about 160,000 clones; 80% of them were counted only once. The ten largest clones capture around 5.9% of the sample.

The specimen was PBMCs or T cells enriched from blood (not recorded which). This sequence originates from a man aged 40-49 years who had recovered from COVID-19. This sequence uses TRBV9 and TRBJ1-2; a weak D assignment points to TRBD1 (5 bases agree). Here is the DNA: TGTGCCAGCAGCGTAGAGGCAGGGATCTACACCTTC. Its product reads: CASSVEAGIYTF.